This T cell receptor beta chain came from a study of blood T cells in healthy people across ages. This clonotype showed up just a few times. Primed by a sample-barcoded 5' primer and a J-beta primer mix, a second PCR proceeded for 7 to 11 cycles. TCRdb reanalysed the 5' RACE reads using MiXCR and keeps one entry per CDR3 protein. In the table there are around 1,000,000 distinct CDR3 sequences, 20% to 25% of which are singletons. The CDR3 has 12 residues. Trimming left V 7 bases short and J 2 bases short, with 9 bases between. The same data also went into a second study, on T cells of mothers and their children. Turning to that study: The donor cohort consisted of three healthy Caucasian mothers and their six children.

The specimen sequenced was blood. The clonotype was recovered from a girl aged 2-15 years in good health. The rearrangement links TRBV12-3 or TRBV12-4 to TRBJ2-7; D is unresolved. Here the CDR3 reads CASKAGTYEQYF. The DNA for the CDR3 is TGTGCCAGCAAGGCCGGCACCTACGAGCAGTACTTC.